This T cell receptor beta chain derives from a study of blood T cell repertoires in COVID-19. Study details: Both acute and convalescent COVID-19 samples were obtained from the United States, Italy and Spain. Sources were T cells, B-cell-depleted T cells, or PBMCs; the material itself was cDNA or gDNA.

Germline loops: CDR1 GTSNPN, CDR2 SVGIG (reference sequence). There are 13 residues in the CDR3. J lost 4 bases, V lost 0 bases, and 0 bases had no gene match. In the study's own analysis: Amplified reference gene primers provided the basis for estimating nucleated cell counts. The data were produced by immunoSEQ multiplex PCR, yet TCRdb's version contains in-frame clones alone and is incomplete. V, J and clone size derive from that table, while D and trimming were established from the DNA sequence. The sample has some 45,000 clones, 85% to 90% seen once. Worth noting for this clone: Other nucleotide sequences in the sample specify the same CDR3.

The sequenced material came from peripheral blood. The clonotype was recovered from a man between 65 and 79 years old with acute or convalescent COVID-19. The chain has TRBV30 and TRBJ1-5; 7 bases match TRBD1. DNA of the CDR3: TGTGCCTGGAGTGTACAGGGGAATCAGCCCCAGCATTTT. This translates into CAWSVQGNQPQHF.